Below are 23 T cell receptor beta chains sequenced from a single sample in a study of T-cell reconstitution after alpha-beta-depleted transplantation in children. Using unique molecular identifiers, the investigators prepared the TCRbeta library. TCRdb ran MiXCR on the PCR reads and lists one entry per CDR3 protein. This sample has 330,000 or so distinct CDR3 sequences, with about a tenth found just once. The sequencing here drew on PBMCs from the stem cell graft donor, taken from the stem cell graft. The receptors were sampled from a human donor who donated a stem cell graft to a child with acute lymphoblastic leukemia.

In its sample, this clonotype was seen many times. The chain links TRBV28 to TRBJ1-3; D is unresolved. The CDR3 totals 14 residues. V lost 3 bases, J lost 0 bases, and 6 bases lay in between. The germline gives CDR1 MDHEN, CDR2 SYDVKM. The CDR3 sequence is CASSFRSSGNTIYF. CDR3 coding DNA: TGTGCCAGCAGTTTTAGGAGCTCTGGAAACACCATATATTTT. The variable domain in full, completed from reference TRBV28 and TRBJ1-3, reads DVKVTQSSRYLVKRTGEKVFLECVQDMDHENMFWYRQDPGLGLRLIYFSYDVKMKEKGDIPEGYSVSREKKERFSLILESASTNQTSMYLCASSFRSSGNTIYFGEGSWLTVV.

This clonotype was observed a few times. V gene TRBV28 combines with J gene TRBJ1-1; no clear D. The germline V gene encodes CDR1 MDHEN and CDR2 SYDVKM. The V end lost 5 bases, the J end lost 8 bases, and 9 bases lay between the germline ends. The CDR3 has 11 amino acids. CDR3 sequence: CASSQISEAFF. In nucleotides, the CDR3 is TGTGCCAGCAGTCAGATATCCGAAGCTTTCTTT.

The rearrangement uses TRBV4-3 and TRBJ1-4; no definite D call. CDR3 size: 12 residues. Germline CDR1 reads LGHNA; CDR2 reads YSLEER. V lost 1 base and J 10 bases, leaving 7 bases between the germline ends. As DNA, the CDR3 is TGCGCCAGCAGCCAAGTGGATGGAAAACTGTTTTTT. The encoded protein is CASSQVDGKLFF.

The table lists this clonotype with a few counts. This chain links TRBV5-1 with TRBJ1-2; maybe TRBD1 (6 bases). Deletions cut 0 bases from V and 4 bases from J, with 13 bases between. The CDR3 loop spans 15 amino acids. Germline CDR1 is SGHRS and CDR2 is YFSETQ. DNA of the CDR3: TGCGCCAGCAGCTTGGGAGCAGGGGACGTCTATGGCTACACCTTC. This translates into CASSLGAGDVYGYTF.

This clonotype was observed many times. The genes are TRBV5-1 and TRBJ2-7, with D possibly matching TRBD2 (6 bases). V was clipped by 2 bases and J by 2 bases, with 11 bases between them. Germline CDR1 SGHRS, CDR2 YFSETQ. This CDR3 is built from 14 residues. The CDR3 coding sequence is TGCGCCAGCAGCTTCATGGAGGGACCCTACGAGCAGTACTTC. Protein sequence: CASSFMEGPYEQYF. The entire variable domain, with the rest obtained from reference TRBV5-1 and TRBJ2-7, is as follows: KAGVTQTPRYLIKTRGQQVTLSCSPISGHRSVSWYQQTPGQGLQFLFEYFSETQRNKGNFPGRFSGRQFSNSRSEMNVSTLELGDSALYLCASSFMEGPYEQYFGPGTRLTVT.

The chain has TRBV5-1 and TRBJ2-6; possibly TRBD1 for D (7 bases). CDR3 length: 19 residues. V was clipped by 3 bases and J by 0 bases, with 19 bases between them. Germline assignment: CDR1 SGHRS and CDR2 YFSETQ. DNA for the CDR3: TGCGCCAGCAGCTCCAGGGGGGCCCGACGCGGCTCTGGGGCCAACGTCCTGACTTTC. It yields the protein CASSSRGARRGSGANVLTF. The whole variable domain, filled in from reference TRBV5-1 and TRBJ2-6, reads KAGVTQTPRYLIKTRGQQVTLSCSPISGHRSVSWYQQTPGQGLQFLFEYFSETQRNKGNFPGRFSGRQFSNSRSEMNVSTLELGDSALYLCASSSRGARRGSGANVLTFGAGSRLTVL.

This clonotype was picked up a small number of times. The genes are TRBV27 and TRBJ2-4, with unresolved D. From germline, CDR1 is MNHEY and CDR2 SMNVEV (reference sequence). The CDR3 is made up of 21 amino acids. V was clipped by 3 bases and J by 1 base, with 28 bases between them. CDR3 DNA sequence: TGTGCCAGCAGTTTTCGACTTCCAATCTTGCACAGATCAGGCGCCAAAAACATTCAGTACTTC. It codes for CASSFRLPILHRSGAKNIQYF.

This clonotype was detected a few times. This chain connects TRBV5-6 to TRBJ1-2; the D is unclear. The germline gives CDR1 SGHDT, CDR2 YYEEEE. The V end was cut by 2 bases, the J end by 7 bases, with 6 bases between. The CDR3 runs 11 residues. The CDR3 region has the DNA TGTGCCAGCAGCTTTCAGTCTGGCTACACCTTC. Protein product: CASSFQSGYTF.

The chain is built from TRBV28 and TRBJ2-3; 9 nucleotides align to TRBD2. This CDR3 contains 20 residues. Germline CDR1 and CDR2: MDHEN and SYDVKM. The trim removed 5 bases at V and 1 base at J, leaving 19 bases unmatched. CDR3: CASSPSGGLAGMGRTDTQYF. The CDR3 region has the DNA TGTGCCAGCAGTCCAAGCGGGGGGCTAGCGGGAATGGGTCGCACAGATACGCAGTATTTT.

This clonotype turned up a few times. The chain recombines TRBV4-1 with TRBJ2-7; TRBD1 matches at 7 bases. The CDR3 covers 15 residues. Trimming cost V 0 bases and J 0 bases; bases outside gene matches: 2. Germline V gene sequence: CDR1 MGHRA, CDR2 YSYEKL. For the CDR3, the DNA is TGCGCCAGCAGCCAAGACAGGGGGAACTCCTACGAGCAGTACTTC. Translated: CASSQDRGNSYEQYF.

This clonotype was picked up many times. The CDR3 DNA is TGTGCCAGCAGCTCAGATAGGCGGACCTATGGCTACACCTTC. Protein sequence: CASSSDRRTYGYTF. This chain links TRBV7-2 with TRBJ1-2; D is ambiguous. The V end lost 4 bases, the J end lost 4 bases, and 13 bases lay between the germline ends. The CDR3 loop spans 14 amino acids. Germline CDR1 and CDR2: SGHTA and FQGNSA.

The table lists this clonotype with many counts. The V and J genes are TRBV7-6 and TRBJ1-4; the match to TRBD1 covers 10 bases. The CDR3 extends over 22 amino acids. Germline CDR1 SGHVS, CDR2 FNYEAQ. J was trimmed by 3 bases and V by 5 bases; bases with no gene match: 24. The CDR3 here is CASSTYRPGPGQGMGPNEKLFF. In DNA form, the CDR3 reads TGTGCCAGCAGCACCTACCGGCCAGGACCGGGACAGGGGATGGGACCTAATGAAAAACTGTTTTTT.

This clonotype was picked up a small number of times. The chain recombines TRBV9 with TRBJ2-1, with 7 positions matching TRBD2. The CDR3 runs 15 residues. V shed 4 bases and J 4 bases; nucleotides not matched to a gene: 8. Germline assignment: CDR1 SGDLS and CDR2 YYNGEE. CDR3 loop: CASSPPLAAYNEQFF. CDR3 DNA: TGTGCCAGCAGCCCCCCCCTAGCGGCATACAATGAGCAGTTCTTC.

This clonotype was recorded at least ten times. This rearrangement joins TRBV27 to TRBJ2-4; D is perhaps TRBD2 (6 bases). The CDR3 has 16 amino acids. CDR1 MNHEY and CDR2 SMNVEV come from the germline V gene (reference sequence). Trimming stripped 6 bases from V and 0 bases from J, with 15 bases between. The CDR3 sequence: CASSRGTPLAKNIQYF. In DNA form, the CDR3 reads TGTGCCAGCAGCCGAGGGACTCCCTTAGCCAAAAACATTCAGTACTTC.

This clonotype was seen more than once but under ten times. V and J are TRBV27 and TRBJ2-7; 7 bases align to TRBD2. Germline lookup yields CDR1 MNHEY and CDR2 SMNVEV (reference sequence). J was trimmed by 3 bases and V by 0 bases; bases with no gene match: 8. The CDR3 has 16 residues. As DNA, the CDR3 is TGTGCCAGCAGTTTATCGGGGGAGGGAGGCTTCTACGAGCAGTACTTC. Encoded protein: CASSLSGEGGFYEQYF.

In its sample, this clonotype was seen many times. The genes are TRBV12-3 or TRBV12-4 and TRBJ2-7; 9 bases line up with TRBD1. The CDR3 totals 16 residues. The V segment lost 3 bases and the J segment 6 bases; nucleotides outside the gene matches: 12. CDR3 protein: CASSFRIGTGRLEQYF. The CDR3 nucleotides are TGTGCCAGCAGTTTCCGAATCGGGACAGGGAGGCTCGAGCAGTACTTC.

The V gene is TRBV4-2, the J gene TRBJ2-2; D is undetermined. Trimming removed 0 bases from V and 8 bases from J, with 16 bases in between. This CDR3 spans 16 amino acids. From germline, CDR1 is LGHNA and CDR2 YNFKEQ. CDR3 DNA sequence: TGTGCCAGCAGCCAAGATCAAACTATAACCAAGGGGGAGCTGTTTTTT. It codes for CASSQDQTITKGELFF.

This clonotype was seen many times. The V call is TRBV6-2 or TRBV6-3, the J call TRBJ2-7; 11 nucleotides line up with TRBD2. This CDR3 region has 15 residues. Germline CDR1 and CDR2: MNHEY and SVGEGT. Trimming took 6 bases from V and 5 from J; bases not matched to a gene: 9. The chain's CDR3 is CASRWASGRSDEQYF. The DNA of the CDR3 is TGTGCCAGCAGGTGGGCTAGCGGGAGGTCCGACGAGCAGTACTTC.

This clonotype was recorded many times. The rearrangement uses TRBV28 and TRBJ2-1; D not certain. There are 10 residues in the CDR3. Germline values: CDR1 MDHEN, CDR2 SYDVKM. Trimming removed 5 bases from V and 5 bases from J, with 1 base in between. CDR3 sequence (DNA): TGTGCCAGCAGTAACAATGAGCAGTTCTTC. Translated: CASSNNEQFF.

This clonotype was counted a few times. V gene TRBV20-1 combines with J gene TRBJ1-1; 8 bases map to TRBD1. CDR3 length: 14 residues. The V segment lost 4 bases and the J segment 1 base; nucleotides outside the gene matches: 5. The germline CDR1 and CDR2 sequences are DFQATT and SNEGSKA (reference sequence). The CDR3 sequence: CSAKTGGRNTEAFF. CDR3 nucleotides: TGCAGTGCTAAAACAGGGGGTCGGAACACTGAAGCTTTCTTT.

The chain carries TRBV29-1 and TRBJ2-1; TRBD1 or TRBD2 may be the D gene (5 bases each). Germline loops: CDR1 SQVTM, CDR2 ANQGSEA. The length of the CDR3 is 14 residues. The DNA of the CDR3 is TGCAGTGCGAAGGACCGGGGCTTTTACAATGAGCAGTTCTTC. Translating it yields CSAKDRGFYNEQFF.

The chain is built from TRBV7-8 and TRBJ2-5; a possible D gene is TRBD2 (5 bases). The V end was cut by 5 bases, the J end by 5 bases, with 18 bases between. The CDR3 consists of 15 residues. The germline gives CDR1 SGHVS, CDR2 FQNEAQ. CDR3 in DNA: TGTGCCAGCAGCCCCCTCAGGCGCGGCGGGGAGACCCAGTACTTC. Translation gives CASSPLRRGGETQYF.

The chain joins TRBV7-9 to TRBJ2-3; 8 nucleotides match TRBD2. Germline loops: CDR1 SEHNR, CDR2 FQNEAQ (reference sequence). Losses at the gene ends were 5 bases for V and 3 bases for J; bases not matched to a gene: 13. CDR3 length equals 17 residues. The CDR3 DNA reads TGTGCCAGCAGCAACGGCTTTTCGAGCGGGAGTACAGATACGCAGTATTTT. Residues: CASSNGFSSGSTDTQYF.